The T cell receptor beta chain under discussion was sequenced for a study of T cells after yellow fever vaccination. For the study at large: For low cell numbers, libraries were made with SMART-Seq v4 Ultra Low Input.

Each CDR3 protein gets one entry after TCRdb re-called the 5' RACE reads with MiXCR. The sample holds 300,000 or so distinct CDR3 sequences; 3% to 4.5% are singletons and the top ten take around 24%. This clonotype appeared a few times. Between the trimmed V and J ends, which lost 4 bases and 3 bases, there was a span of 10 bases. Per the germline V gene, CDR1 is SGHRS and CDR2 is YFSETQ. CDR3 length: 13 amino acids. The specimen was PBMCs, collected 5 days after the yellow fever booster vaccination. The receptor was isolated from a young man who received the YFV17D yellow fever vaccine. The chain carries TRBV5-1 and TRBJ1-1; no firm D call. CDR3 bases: TGCGCCAGCAGCCCGAGTGGGGACACTGAAGCTTTCTTT. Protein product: CASSPSGDTEAFF.